The 27 T cell receptor beta chains reported below all come from one sample, sequenced in a study of blood T cell repertoires in COVID-19. Sequenced by immunoSEQ multiplex PCR; TCRdb stores in-frame clones only, minus some. Of about 480,000 clones in the sample, approximately 89% were seen once. What was sequenced was peripheral blood. The receptors here all came from a young man with COVID-19, enrolled during active disease.

The chain links TRBV6-1 to TRBJ1-5; 10 bases are a match to TRBD1. V lost 2 bases to trimming and J lost 3 bases; unmatched junction nucleotides: 13. The CDR3 has 19 residues. CDR1 MNHNS and CDR2 SASEGT come from the germline V gene. CDR3 protein: CASSERGQGVRAPNQPQHF. The DNA for the CDR3 is TGTGCCAGCAGTGAAAGAGGACAGGGGGTCAGGGCACCCAATCAGCCCCAGCATTTT.

This clone was observed once. The rearrangement links TRBV7-9 to TRBJ1-5; 7 nucleotides align to TRBD1. V shed 5 bases and J 3 bases; nucleotides not matched to a gene: 10. In germline, CDR1 is SEHNR, CDR2 FQNEAQ (reference sequence). This CDR3 contains 16 residues. In DNA, the CDR3 is TGTGCCAGCAGCCACTCCGGGACAGCCCTCAATCAGCCCCAGCATTTT. This sequence encodes CASSHSGTALNQPQHF. The whole variable domain, filled in from reference TRBV7-9 and TRBJ1-5, reads DTGVSQNPRHKITKRGQNVTFRCDPISEHNRLYWYRQTLGQGPEFLTYFQNEAQLEKSRLLSDRFSAERPKGSFSTLEIQRTEQGDSAMYLCASSHSGTALNQPQHFGDGTRLSIL.

The chain combines TRBV11-3 with TRBJ1-4; D call uncertain. Germline V gene data show CDR1 as SGHNT and CDR2 as YENEEA. The V and J ends lost 5 bases and 11 bases respectively, with 21 bases between them. CDR3 length: 15 residues. CDR3 residues: CASSPRGVDFGKLFF. CDR3 DNA sequence: TGTGCCAGCAGCCCCCGCGGAGTTGATTTCGGGAAACTGTTTTTT.

The rearrangement joins TRBV2 to TRBJ2-5; tentative D call: TRBD2 (5 bases). The CDR3 extends over 16 amino acids. The ends were cut back, 7 bases at V and 5 bases at J, with 23 bases in the middle. Germline V lookup: CDR1 SNHLY, CDR2 FYNNEI. The CDR3 is CASIPPSSYEGETQYF. CDR3 bases: TGTGCCAGCATCCCCCCCTCTAGCTACGAAGGGGAGACCCAGTACTTC.

The chain carries TRBV4-1 and TRBJ2-7; the D gene is possibly TRBD2 (5 bases). V lost 4 bases and J lost 2, with 15 bases in between. The length of the CDR3 is 15 residues. Germline V gene sequence: CDR1 MGHRA, CDR2 YSYEKL. CDR3 bases: TGCGCCAGCAGCCTAGCGAAGGGTCGGCCCTACGAGCAGTACTTC. This sequence encodes CASSLAKGRPYEQYF.

J is TRBJ1-4 and V is TRBV4-1; D not resolved. In germline, CDR1 is MGHRA, CDR2 YSYEKL. V dropped 1 base and J dropped 0 bases, with 9 bases sitting between them. The CDR3 totals 16 residues. This CDR3 reads CASSQAPIATNEKLFF. CDR3 nucleotides: TGCGCCAGCAGCCAAGCCCCCATTGCAACTAATGAAAAACTGTTTTTT.

V gene TRBV3-1 (or the pseudogene TRBV3-2) combines with J gene TRBJ1-6, with D maybe TRBD1 (6 bases). V was shortened by 1 base and J by 5 bases, with 9 bases between the two germline ends. Germline CDR1 reads LGHDT; CDR2 reads YNNKEL (reference sequence). The CDR3 runs to 15 residues. The CDR3 sequence is CASSQGGPNNSPLHF. Here the CDR3 DNA reads TGTGCCAGCAGCCAAGGGGGGCCCAATAATTCACCCCTCCACTTT.

The chain couples TRBV19 to TRBJ2-7; 10 nucleotides line up with TRBD2. V was clipped by 7 bases and J by 6 bases; unmatched bases: 9. Looked up from germline, CDR1 is LNHDA and CDR2 is SQIVND (reference sequence). The CDR3 spans 14 residues. CDR3 region: CASKHLAGAGEQYF. As DNA, the CDR3 is TGTGCCAGTAAGCATCTAGCGGGAGCTGGCGAGCAGTACTTC. Filled out from reference TRBV19 and TRBJ2-7, the complete variable domain reads DGGITQSPKYLFRKEGQNVTLSCEQNLNHDAMYWYRQDPGQGLRLIYYSQIVNDFQKGDIAEGYSVSREKKESFPLTVTSAQKNPTAFYLCASKHLAGAGEQYFGPGTRLTVT.

The V and J genes are TRBV5-1 and TRBJ1-1; 9 bases line up with TRBD1. This CDR3 has 14 residues. V was pared by 4 bases and J by 1 base, with 2 bases of the junction left unmatched. Per the germline V gene, CDR1 is SGHRS and CDR2 is YFSETQ. CDR3 sequence reads: CASSRTGENTEAFF. The CDR3 coding sequence is TGCGCCAGCAGCCGGACAGGGGAGAACACTGAAGCTTTCTTT.

The chain links TRBV5-1 to TRBJ2-2; no reliable D call. The CDR3 has 15 residues. Germline V gene sequence: CDR1 SGHRS, CDR2 YFSETQ. V was shortened by 5 bases and J by 6 bases, with 17 bases between the two germline ends. The CDR3 loop is CASRWQVERAGELFF. In DNA form, the CDR3 reads TGCGCCAGCAGGTGGCAGGTAGAGAGAGCCGGGGAGCTGTTTTTT.

The chain joins TRBV3-1 (or the pseudogene TRBV3-2) to TRBJ1-1; 7 bases are shared with TRBD1. The CDR3 has 14 residues. Germline V gene lookup returns CDR1 LGHDT and CDR2 YNNKEL (reference sequence). Trimming removed 7 bases from V and 1 base from J; junction bases left unmatched: 6. The CDR3 DNA sequence: TGTGCCAGCAATGCAGGGGGTCCGAACACTGAAGCTTTCTTT. Protein product: CASNAGGPNTEAFF.

On this clone itself: The same CDR3 can be traced to other DNA sequences in this sample. J is TRBJ2-6 and V is TRBV7-9; D is undetermined. This CDR3 spans 15 amino acids. The germline CDR1 and CDR2 sequences are SEHNR and FQNEAQ (reference sequence). With 3 bases removed from V and 2 bases from J, the gap between germline ends came to 8 bases. CDR3 nucleotides: TGTGCCAGCAGCTTGGGTCAGGCTGGGGCCAACGTCCTGACTTTC. Translating it yields CASSLGQAGANVLTF. Filled out from reference TRBV7-9 and TRBJ2-6, the complete variable domain reads DTGVSQNPRHKITKRGQNVTFRCDPISEHNRLYWYRQTLGQGPEFLTYFQNEAQLEKSRLLSDRFSAERPKGSFSTLEIQRTEQGDSAMYLCASSLGQAGANVLTFGAGSRLTVL.

The CDR3 region has the DNA TGTGCCAGCAGCCAAACGGGGGCCGGGGAGCTGTTTTTT. Its translation: CASSQTGAGELFF. The rearrangement joins TRBV3-1 (or the pseudogene TRBV3-2) to TRBJ2-2; D perhaps matches TRBD2 (6 bases). CDR1 and CDR2 (germline): LGHDT, YNNKEL (reference sequence). The CDR3 contains 13 residues. V was trimmed by 2 bases and J by 6 bases, leaving 7 bases between them.

The V call is TRBV6-5, the J call TRBJ2-7; TRBD2 might be the D (6 bases). Between the trimmed V and J ends, which lost 4 bases and 5 bases, there was a span of 15 bases. Germline V gives CDR1 MNHEY, CDR2 SVGAGI. This CDR3 contains 14 residues. CDR3 nucleotides: TGTGCCAGCAGTTGGGGACTCCCACAGGACGAGCAGTACTTC. Amino acid sequence: CASSWGLPQDEQYF.

The V and J genes are TRBV5-5 and TRBJ2-7; D perhaps matches TRBD2 (7 bases). The V gene's germline CDR1 is SGHKS and CDR2 YYEKEE (reference sequence). CDR3 length: 17 residues. Between the trimmed V and J ends, which lost 5 bases and 2 bases, there was a span of 23 bases. CDR3 nucleotides: TGTGCCAGCAGGGGAGGGACACCGAACTTTTTTACCTACGAGCAGTACTTC. Encoded protein: CASRGGTPNFFTYEQYF. The variable domain in full, completed from reference TRBV5-5 and TRBJ2-7, reads DAGVTQSPTHLIKTRGQQVTLRCSPISGHKSVSWYQQVLGQGPQFIFQYYEKEERGRGNFPDRFSARQFPNYSSELNVNALLLGDSALYLCASRGGTPNFFTYEQYFGPGTRLTVT.

V gene TRBV4-2 combines with J gene TRBJ2-3; 10 bases match TRBD2. Trimming at V came to 4 bases and at J to 4 bases, leaving 2 bases not matched to a gene. The CDR3 contains 14 residues. CDR1 is LGHNA, CDR2 YNFKEQ, per germline. In DNA, the CDR3 is TGTGCCAGCAGCCGGACTAGCGGAGCAGATACGCAGTATTTT. Residues: CASSRTSGADTQYF.

V usage is TRBV11-2 and J usage is TRBJ2-7; D may be TRBD1 (6 bases). This CDR3 contains 15 residues. The germline V gene has CDR1 SGHAT and CDR2 FQNNGV. V was pared by 1 base and J by 2 bases, with 12 bases between. Written as DNA, the CDR3 is TGTGCCAGCAGCTTAGGATCAGGGGCCCCCTACGAGCAGTACTTC. It is translated as CASSLGSGAPYEQYF.

This clone was counted between two and nine times. The chain recombines TRBV19 with TRBJ2-1; 12 bases line up with TRBD2. This CDR3 is 19 amino acids long. The junction had 11 bases not matched to a gene; V was cut back by 5 bases and J by 0 bases. CDR1 is LNHDA and CDR2 is SQIVND in the germline V gene (reference sequence). The chain's CDR3 is CASSRRLAGVLSSYNEQFF. CDR3 DNA: TGTGCCAGTAGTCGTCGACTAGCGGGAGTTCTTAGCTCCTACAATGAGCAGTTCTTC.

This chain uses TRBV9 with TRBJ2-7; 7 bases align to TRBD2. Per the germline V gene, CDR1 is SGDLS and CDR2 is YYNGEE. The J segment lost 6 bases and the V segment lost 3 bases, leaving 6 bases of the junction unmatched. The CDR3 totals 13 residues. CDR3 sequence (DNA): TGTGCCAGCAGCGCAGACACGGGGGGCGAGCAGTACTTC. Translating gives CASSADTGGEQYF.

This clone was detected once. Written as DNA, the CDR3 is TGTGCCAGCAGCCCCTACCGCGGGGCTAGCGGGAGTCGCAAGTACTTC. This gives the protein CASSPYRGASGSRKYF. V and J are TRBV2 and TRBJ2-7; 10 nucleotides line up with TRBD2. Trimming removed 6 bases from V and 11 bases from J; junction bases left unmatched: 19. Germline V gene data show CDR1 as SNHLY and CDR2 as FYNNEI. This CDR3 comprises 16 residues.

This clone was seen just once. The chain links TRBV2 to TRBJ2-7, with a weak D call TRBD2 (5 bases). The V end was cut by 5 bases, the J end by 4 bases, with 12 bases between. Germline V gene sequence: CDR1 SNHLY, CDR2 FYNNEI. The CDR3 spans 13 residues. The CDR3 spells CASSRLAGYEQYF. The CDR3 DNA sequence: TGTGCCAGCAGTCGCCTAGCCGGATACGAGCAGTACTTC.

The gene calls are TRBV12-3 or TRBV12-4 and TRBJ1-5; D not certain. V lost 3 bases and J 6 bases, leaving 6 bases between the germline ends. The CDR3 extends over 12 amino acids. Written as DNA, the CDR3 is TGTGCCAGCAGTTTCCGGAGTCAGCCCCAGCATTTT. Translation: CASSFRSQPQHF.

This clone appeared once. This chain links TRBV10-2 with TRBJ2-1, with D perhaps matching TRBD2 (5 bases). V lost 6 bases, J lost 7 bases, and 22 bases lay in between. Per germline, CDR1 WSHSY and CDR2 SAAADI. This CDR3 has 16 amino acids. The CDR3 nucleotides are TGCGCCAGCAGACCCGCTTGGGGAGAGGAACGTAATGAGCAGTTCTTC. Translating it yields CASRPAWGEERNEQFF.

This clone was recorded once. This chain joins TRBV24-1 and TRBJ2-2; possibly TRBD2 for D (5 bases). V lost 3 bases to trimming and J lost 5 bases, with 9 bases between them. Germline assignment: CDR1 KGHDR and CDR2 SFDVKD. The CDR3 consists of 14 residues. CDR3 sequence reads: CATSDPGSTGELFF. CDR3 nucleotides: TGTGCCACCAGTGATCCGGGGAGTACCGGGGAGCTGTTTTTT.

The chain couples TRBV7-9 to TRBJ2-5; 7 bases agree with TRBD2. CDR1 is SEHNR and CDR2 is FQNEAQ in the germline V gene (reference sequence). Trimming took 3 bases from V and 2 from J; bases not matched to a gene: 3. The CDR3 totals 14 residues. Written as DNA, the CDR3 is TGTGCCAGCAGCTTGCAGGGAGGGCAAGAGACCCAGTACTTC. It is translated as CASSLQGGQETQYF.

The DNA of the CDR3 is TGTGCCAGCAGTCCCAGACAGGGCATTTTCCTTTTGAACACTGAAGCTTTCTTT. It yields the protein CASSPRQGIFLLNTEAFF. The chain joins TRBV27 to TRBJ1-1; 7 bases agree with TRBD1. CDR3 length equals 18 residues. Germline CDR1 MNHEY, CDR2 SMNVEV (reference sequence). The junction had 15 bases not matched to a gene; V was cut back by 5 bases and J by 0 bases.

This chain connects TRBV6-5 to TRBJ2-7; TRBD1 aligns across 9 bases. CDR3 length: 14 amino acids. V shed 6 bases and J 4 bases; nucleotides not matched to a gene: 7. Germline CDR1 is MNHEY and CDR2 is SVGAGI. Here the CDR3 reads CASRGTGIIYEQYF. In DNA, the CDR3 is TGTGCCAGCAGGGGGACAGGGATAATTTACGAGCAGTACTTC.